The clone carrying this T cell receptor beta chain has only a few counts. The entry originates in a study of early T cells in non-severe SARS-CoV-2 infection. TCRdb fed the 5' RACE reads into MiXCR, producing one record per CDR3 protein. The table shows over 20,000 distinct CDR3 sequences, with around 5.1% occurring only once. CDR3 length: 14 amino acids. Per the germline V gene, CDR1 is SGDLS and CDR2 is YYNGEE. Trimming cost V 0 bases and J 5 bases, with 11 bases left between them. Sample: whole blood. This chain joins TRBV9 and TRBJ1-2; perhaps TRBD1 as D (5 bases). The receptor comes from an adult who was a healthcare worker with PCR-confirmed SARS-CoV-2 infection or an uninfected control (not recorded which). CDR3 nucleotides: TGTGCCAGCAGCGTAGGGGGGAGCGCATATGGCTACACCTTC. This codes for CASSVGGSAYGYTF.